Each of the 5 T cell receptor beta chains below was sequenced from the same sample in a study of OX40 agonist ivuxolimab in advanced cancers. The protocol was immunoSEQ multiplex PCR, while the TCRdb copy is restricted to in-frame clones and leaves out a portion. Among about 97,000 clones listed, 70% to 90% were seen once. Sequencing was performed on CD4+ or CD8+ T cells sorted from blood, taken in a trial of the OX40 agonist ivuxolimab. The receptors come from an adult with an advanced solid tumor such as melanoma, head and neck, liver or kidney cancer.

This sequence joins TRBV6-5 and TRBJ1-2; D perhaps matches TRBD1 (6 bases). The length of the CDR3 is 12 residues. Germline loops: CDR1 MNHEY, CDR2 SVGAGI. Trimming pared 6 bases from V and 6 bases from J, leaving 11 bases between. In DNA form, the CDR3 reads TGTGCCAGCAGCTTCAACAGGGATGGCTACACCTTC. Translation gives CASSFNRDGYTF.

The V call is TRBV10-3, the J call TRBJ1-5; TRBD1 aligns across 7 bases. Germline CDR1 ENHRY, CDR2 SYGVKD. Trimming took 6 bases from V and 2 from J; bases not matched to a gene: 4. The CDR3 has 14 amino acids. This CDR3 reads CAIRGDSGNQPQHF. CDR3 nucleotide sequence: TGTGCCATCAGGGGGGACAGTGGCAATCAGCCCCAGCATTTT.

CDR3 nucleotides: TGTGCCAGCAGCACGGGGGGACCCCTCCCCCAGTACTTC. Translated: CASSTGGPLPQYF. This sequence joins TRBV5-6 and TRBJ2-5, with 7 bases that match TRBD2. With 4 bases clipped from V and 9 bases from J, the junction kept 9 bases outside the gene matches. The CDR3 is made up of 13 amino acids. CDR1 SGHDT and CDR2 YYEEEE come from the germline V gene.

This chain uses TRBV6-5 with TRBJ1-2, with D possibly TRBD1 on 6 matching bases. This CDR3 contains 14 residues. Germline lookup yields CDR1 MNHEY and CDR2 SVGAGI. The germline V and J ends were trimmed by 5 bases and 9 bases, with 19 bases remaining between them. The CDR3 protein is CASSLRDNTLSYTF. The CDR3 DNA follows: TGTGCCAGCAGTCTCCGGGACAATACTCTAAGCTACACCTTC.

This rearrangement joins TRBV18 to TRBJ1-4, with 8 positions matching TRBD1. V trimming: 3 bases; J trimming: 5 bases; junction bases outside the gene matches: 5. Germline CDR1 and CDR2: KGHSH and LQKENI. This CDR3 region has 15 residues. The CDR3 reads CASSPGQGANEKLFF. Written as DNA, the CDR3 is TGTGCCAGCTCACCGGGTCAGGGGGCGAATGAAAAACTGTTTTTT.